The 16 T cell receptor beta chains in this list originate from one sample, sequenced in a study of metastatic and nonmetastatic thyroid tumors. TCRdb ran MiXCR on the PCR reads. The data hold around 18,000 clones, with approximately 12% observed a single time. No treatment of any kind had been given to any patient before thyroid surgery. Sequenced: tumor tissue. The receptors here all came from a female donor with papillary thyroid cancer or a benign thyroid nodule (not recorded which). Some clones in this sample may be carry-over from other donors' samples.

This clone was picked up many times. This chain joins TRBV18 and TRBJ1-6; 12 nucleotides line up with TRBD1. The junction had 3 bases not matched to a gene; V was cut back by 1 base and J by 5 bases. Germline lookup yields CDR1 KGHSH and CDR2 LQKENI. This CDR3 region has 17 residues. CDR3 protein: CASSPRDRGQNNSPLHF. DNA for the CDR3: TGTGCCAGCTCACCACGGGACAGGGGGCAAAATAATTCACCCCTCCACTTT.

The sample holds many counts of this clone. The chain is built from TRBV6-1 and TRBJ2-7, with D unresolved. The CDR3 totals 13 residues. V gave up 5 bases and J gave up 4 bases, with 12 bases separating them. Germline CDR1 MNHNS, CDR2 SASEGT. The CDR3 spells CASSKSLGYEQYF. The DNA of the CDR3 is TGTGCCAGCAGTAAGTCTTTGGGTTACGAGCAGTACTTC.

This clone was counted a few times. The junction differs from germline at one of its ends, possibly a read error. Other DNA sequences of this sample code for an identical CDR3. The chain couples TRBV5-1 to TRBJ2-7; 7 bases match TRBD2. Germline-derived CDR1 and CDR2 are SGHRS and YFSETQ. This CDR3 has 14 residues. CDR3 sequence: CASSLDGGSYEQYF. CDR3 in DNA: TGCGCCAGCAGCTTGGACGGCGGGAGCTATGAGCAATACTTC.

This clone was detected ten times or more. The rearrangement links TRBV3-1 to TRBJ1-1; TRBD1 might be the D (5 bases). Trimming took off 4 bases at V and 4 bases at J, with 13 bases between the two ends. Germline CDR1 LGHDT, CDR2 YNNKEL (reference sequence). The CDR3 spans 14 residues. CDR3 DNA: TGTGCCAGCAGCCTCCTCGGAGGGGCCACTGAAGCTTTCTTT. Its protein is CASSLLGGATEAFF.

This clone has at least ten counts. A read error may be the cause here, since a much bigger clone is one base away. The same CDR3 also results from other DNA sequences found in this sample. The J gene is TRBJ1-5, the V gene TRBV20-1; D unclear. The CDR3 spans 12 residues. Germline CDR1 DFQATT, CDR2 SNEGSKA (reference sequence). The CDR3 DNA reads as TGCAGTCCCGGCCAGGCCAATCAGCCCCAGCACTTT. It codes for CSPGQANQPQHF.

This clone showed up many times. The chain combines TRBV5-1 with TRBJ2-1, with a weak D call TRBD2 (5 bases). The germline gives CDR1 SGHRS, CDR2 YFSETQ. The CDR3 loop spans 15 amino acids. Trimming shortened V by 4 bases and J by 0 bases, and 11 bases separated the two germline ends. The CDR3 region has the DNA TGCGCCAGCAGCCAACTAGGGAGCTCCTACAATGAGCAGTTCTTC. It encodes CASSQLGSSYNEQFF.

This clone was seen a few times. The CDR3 sequence: CASSQGIGNTIYF. CDR3 sequence (DNA): TGTGCCAGCAGTCAGGGGATTGGAAACACCATATATTTT. The chain links TRBV28 to TRBJ1-3; TRBD1 is a possible D gene (6 bases). The CDR3 covers 13 residues. V gave up 5 bases and J gave up 3 bases, with 8 bases separating them. The V gene's germline CDR1 is MDHEN and CDR2 SYDVKM.

This clone was seen ten or more times. The rearrangement joins TRBV7-9 to TRBJ2-1; 10 nucleotides agree with TRBD2. This CDR3 is 17 amino acids long. J gave up 4 bases and V 5 bases, and 11 bases lay outside the gene matches. Germline V gives CDR1 SEHNR, CDR2 FQNEAQ (reference sequence). DNA for the CDR3: TGTGCCAGCAGCCCTCGTCGGACTAGCGGTGGGTACAATGAGCAGTTCTTC. Its protein product is CASSPRRTSGGYNEQFF. The variable domain in full, completed from reference TRBV7-9 and TRBJ2-1, reads DTGVSQNPRHKITKRGQNVTFRCDPISEHNRLYWYRQTLGQGPEFLTYFQNEAQLEKSRLLSDRFSAERPKGSFSTLEIQRTEQGDSAMYLCASSPRRTSGGYNEQFFGPGTRLTVL.

Concerning this clone: A read error may produce the germline difference seen at one junction end. The chain links TRBV3-1 to TRBJ1-2; a possible D gene is TRBD1 (5 bases). Germline V lookup: CDR1 LGHDT, CDR2 YNNKEL (reference sequence). CDR3 length: 14 residues. The CDR3 bases are TGTGCCAGCAGCCACCGCGGGGCGGAGGAAGGCTACACCTTT. It is translated as CASSHRGAEEGYTF.

This clone came up many times. The V gene is TRBV7-9, the J gene TRBJ2-1; a weak D match, TRBD2 (6 bases). The length of the CDR3 is 13 residues. Per germline, CDR1 SEHNR and CDR2 FQNEAQ (reference sequence). The V end was cut by 1 base, the J end by 9 bases, with 10 bases between. The CDR3 nucleotides read TGTGCCAGCAGCTTAGGGGGGGACCTTGAGCAGTTCTTC. Protein: CASSLGGDLEQFF.

This clone is deemed medium-sized (0.01 to 0.1%). The chain has TRBV12-5 and TRBJ2-1; the D is unclear. The germline V gene encodes CDR1 LGHNT and CDR2 FRNRAP. The CDR3 has 11 residues. Trimming shortened V by 4 bases and J by 8 bases, and 6 bases separated the two germline ends. As DNA, the CDR3 is TGTGCTAGTGGTTCCCTCGATGAGCAGTTCTTC. Amino acids: CASGSLDEQFF.

This clone was recorded at least ten times. Given a much more abundant clone one base away, this may be a read error. V is TRBV6-1 and J is TRBJ1-1, with 7 positions matching TRBD1. Germline assignment: CDR1 MNHNS and CDR2 SASEGT. This CDR3 is built from 10 residues. Trimming at V came to 5 bases and at J to 10 bases, leaving 1 base not matched to a gene. In DNA, the CDR3 is TGTGCCAGCAGTACAGGGGCAGCTTTCTTT. Translating gives CASSTGAAFF.

This clone has at least ten counts. The rearrangement joins TRBV11-2 to TRBJ2-5, with D hard to call. The CDR3 has 15 amino acids. Trimming removed 5 bases at V and 4 bases at J, with 17 bases between. Germline CDR1 SGHAT, CDR2 FQNNGV. The CDR3 coding sequence is TGTGCCAGCAGCCCAGAGTGGCTGCAGCCAGAGACCCAGTACTTC. It encodes CASSPEWLQPETQYF.

By frequency in the sample, this clone is medium-sized (0.01 to 0.1%). The V call is TRBV11-3, the J call TRBJ2-1; the D is unclear. The V and J ends lost 1 base and 8 bases respectively, with 6 bases between them. The CDR3 runs to 12 residues. CDR1 is SGHNT and CDR2 is YENEEA in the germline V gene. This CDR3 is CASSLVPDEQFF. Here the CDR3 DNA reads TGTGCCAGCAGCTTAGTCCCCGATGAGCAGTTCTTC.

The genes are TRBV7-8 and TRBJ2-3; 8 nucleotides align to TRBD2. The junction had 11 bases not matched to a gene; V was cut back by 2 bases and J by 4 bases. The CDR3 is 17 amino acids. CDR1 is SGHVS, CDR2 FQNEAQ, per germline. The CDR3 DNA is TGTGCCAGCAGCTTAAGTACTAGCGGAACCCCTCCAGATACGCAGTATTTT. Translation: CASSLSTSGTPPDTQYF.

This clone was detected ten times or more. This rearrangement joins TRBV7-2 to TRBJ1-2; the D is unclear. The germline V gene has CDR1 SGHTA and CDR2 FQGNSA. The V end lost 1 base, the J end lost 7 bases, and 16 bases lay between the germline ends. This CDR3 comprises 15 residues. Here the CDR3 DNA reads TGTGCCAGCAGCTTAGGGACCCACTCCGTAGCTGGCTACACCTTC. Translating gives CASSLGTHSVAGYTF.